This section outlines one T cell receptor (beta chain) sequence together with its context. For TCR beta, cDNA was produced by 5'RACE template switching with UMIs. TCRdb reworked the 5' RACE reads into one entry per CDR3 protein, no DNA. This specimen shows 250,000 to 300,000 distinct CDR3 sequences; the ten leading clones hold roughly 4.2%. The CDR3 totals 16 residues. The V gene's germline CDR1 is MGHRA and CDR2 YSYEKL. The data were taken from a study of T cells expressing NK-cell markers. Study as a whole: Sorted CD3+CD56-NKG2C+, CD3+CD56+NKG2C- and CD3+CD56+NKG2C+ T cells were the source of the TCR beta repertoires.

What was sequenced was blood T cells: a sorted CD56 or NKG2C T cell subset, CD4+ or CD8+ T cells, or bulk PBMC T cells (not recorded which). The sequence was collected from a woman aged 18 to 75 in good health. The chain recombines TRBV4-1 with TRBJ2-2; TCRdb's D call, TRBD2, is unchecked because there is no DNA. The CDR3 sequence: CASSRIGTTDTGELFF.